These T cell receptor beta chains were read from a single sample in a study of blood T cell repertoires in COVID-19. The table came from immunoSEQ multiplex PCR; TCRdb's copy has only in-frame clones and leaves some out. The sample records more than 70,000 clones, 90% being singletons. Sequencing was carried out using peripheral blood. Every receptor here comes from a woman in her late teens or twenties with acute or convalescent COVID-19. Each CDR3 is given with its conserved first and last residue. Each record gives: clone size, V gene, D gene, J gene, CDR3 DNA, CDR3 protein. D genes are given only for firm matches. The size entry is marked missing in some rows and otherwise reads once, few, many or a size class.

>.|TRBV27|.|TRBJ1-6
TGTGCCAGCAGTTTAAACGCTCCAGGGTCTACAAGGAAACCCCTCCACTTT
CASSLNAPGSTRKPLHF
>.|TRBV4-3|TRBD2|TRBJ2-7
TGCGCCAGCAGCCGGGGACTAACCTACGAGCAGTACTTC
CASSRGLTYEQYF
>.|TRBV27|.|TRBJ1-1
TGTGCCAGCAGTTTAGGTTACGAGAGAAACACTGAAGCTTTCTTT
CASSLGYERNTEAFF
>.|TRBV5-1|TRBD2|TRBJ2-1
TGCGCCAGCAGCACACTAGCGGGGGCCTACAATGAGCAGTTCTTC
CASSTLAGAYNEQFF
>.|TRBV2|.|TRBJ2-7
TGTGCCAGCAGTGAACAGGGAATCGAGTACGAGCAGTACTTC
CASSEQGIEYEQYF
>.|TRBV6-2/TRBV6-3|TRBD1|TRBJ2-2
TGTGCCAGCAGTTACGGGACAGAGTTTAACACCGGGGAGCTGTTTTTT
CASSYGTEFNTGELFF
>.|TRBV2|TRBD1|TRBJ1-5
TGTGCCAGCAGTGAAGGGCAGGGGGCAGCGGGTGGCAATCAGCCCCAGCATTTT
CASSEGQGAAGGNQPQHF
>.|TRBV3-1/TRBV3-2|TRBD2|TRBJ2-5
TGTGCCAGCAGCCAAGGAGCGGGGGTTCAAGAGACCCAGTACTTC
CASSQGAGVQETQYF
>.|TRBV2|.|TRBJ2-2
TGTGCCAGCAGTGACTCTAATGTTGGTCCTAGCCCGAACACCGGGGAGCTGTTTTTT
CASSDSNVGPSPNTGELFF
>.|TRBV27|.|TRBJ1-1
TGTGCCAGCAGTTTATCGTCGGGACTTAGCACTGAAGCTTTCTTT
CASSLSSGLSTEAFF
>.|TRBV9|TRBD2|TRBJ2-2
TGTGCCAGCAGCGTAACTAGCGGGGGGAACACCGGGGAGCTGTTTTTT
CASSVTSGGNTGELFF
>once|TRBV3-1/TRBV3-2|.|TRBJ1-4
TGTGCCAGCAGCCAAGTTCACCCCCGGTCTGCAACTAATGAAAAACTGTTTTTT
CASSQVHPRSATNEKLFF
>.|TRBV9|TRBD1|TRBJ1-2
TGTGCCAGCAGCGACCCCGGGACAGGGCCCTATGGCTACACCTTC
CASSDPGTGPYGYTF
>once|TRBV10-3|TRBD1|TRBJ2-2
TGTGCCATCAGAACAGGGGGGTTGAACACCGGGGAGCTGTTTTTT
CAIRTGGLNTGELFF
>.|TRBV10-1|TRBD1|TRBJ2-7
TGCGCCAGCAGACACAGGGGTATTTCCTCCTACGAGCAGTACTTC
CASRHRGISSYEQYF
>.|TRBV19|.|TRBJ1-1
TGTGCCAGTAGTGAGGCGGGCATCGAAGCTTTCTTT
CASSEAGIEAFF
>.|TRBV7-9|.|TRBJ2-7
TGTGCCAGCAGCCGCGAATACGAGCAGTACTTC
CASSREYEQYF
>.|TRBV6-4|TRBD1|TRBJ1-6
TGTGCCAGCAGCACCCCGGGACAGGCCAATTCACCCCTCCACTTT
CASSTPGQANSPLHF
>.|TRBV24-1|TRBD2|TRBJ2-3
TGTGCCACGTCTAGCGGGAGGGCCTTCGGCACAGATACGCAGTATTTT
CATSSGRAFGTDTQYF
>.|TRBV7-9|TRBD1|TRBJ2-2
TGTGCCAGCAGGAACCCCGGGACAGGGTCCGGGGAGCTGTTTTTT
CASRNPGTGSGELFF
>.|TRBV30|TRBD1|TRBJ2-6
TGTGCCTGGGCTCAAAAAGGACAGGGGCTCTCTGGGGCCAACGTCCTGACTTTC
CAWAQKGQGLSGANVLTF
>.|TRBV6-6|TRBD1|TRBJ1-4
TGTGCCAGCAGTTACGACAGGGGGCTTGAGCAACTGTTTTTT
CASSYDRGLEQLFF
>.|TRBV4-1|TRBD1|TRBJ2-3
TGCGCCAGCAGCAGAGAGACAGGGTCAGCAGATACGCAGTATTTT
CASSRETGSADTQYF
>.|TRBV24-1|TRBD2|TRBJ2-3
TGTGCCACCGGGACTAGCGGGAAAGATACGCAGTATTTT
CATGTSGKDTQYF
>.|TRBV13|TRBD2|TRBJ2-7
TGTGCCAGCAGCTTCAGTCAAGGACTAGCGGGGGTCTCCTACGAGCAGTACTTC
CASSFSQGLAGVSYEQYF
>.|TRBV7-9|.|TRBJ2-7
TGTGCCAGCAGCGCAGGAGGGCGCGAGCAGTACTTC
CASSAGGREQYF
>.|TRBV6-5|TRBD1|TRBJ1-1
TGTGCCAGCAGTTACTTCGGACAGGGTGGCACTGAAGCTTTCTTT
CASSYFGQGGTEAFF
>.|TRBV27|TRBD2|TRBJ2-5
TGTGCCAGCAGTGCCCGACTAGCCGAAGAGACCCAGTACTTC
CASSARLAEETQYF
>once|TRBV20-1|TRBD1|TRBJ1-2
TGCAGTGCTCACAGGGGAGGCTACACCTTC
CSAHRGGYTF
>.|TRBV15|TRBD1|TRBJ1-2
TGTGCCACCAGCAGAGTCCGACGACGGGACAGGGGGCGGGAGCGGTATGGCTACACCTTC
CATSRVRRRDRGRERYGYTF
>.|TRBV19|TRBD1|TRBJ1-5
TGTGCCAGTAGTCTGGACAGGGGAATGAGCAATCAGCCCCAGCATTTT
CASSLDRGMSNQPQHF
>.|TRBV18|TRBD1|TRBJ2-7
TGTGCCAGCTCACCAAGCCGGGACAGGGGATCCTACGAGCAGTACTTC
CASSPSRDRGSYEQYF
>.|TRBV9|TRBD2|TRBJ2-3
TGTGCCAGCAGCGTAGTTGGCGGGGGGGCCACAGATACGCAGTATTTT
CASSVVGGGATDTQYF
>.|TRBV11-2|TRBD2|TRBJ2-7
TGTGCCAGCAGCTTAGACGGGACTAGGGATATGTACGAGCAGTACTTC
CASSLDGTRDMYEQYF
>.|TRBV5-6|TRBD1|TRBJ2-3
TGTGCCAGCAGCTTGAGTGGGACAGCGGTTGATACGCAGTATTTT
CASSLSGTAVDTQYF
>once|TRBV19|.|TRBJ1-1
TGTGCCAGTAGCGACGGACAGTCCGCGAACACTGAAGCTTTCTTT
CASSDGQSANTEAFF
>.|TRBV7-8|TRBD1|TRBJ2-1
TGTGCCAGCAGCTTAGCACAGGGGACGTACAATGAGCAGTTCTTC
CASSLAQGTYNEQFF
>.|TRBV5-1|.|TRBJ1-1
TGCGCCAGCAGCCCAAACAGAGCTATGAACACTGAAGCTTTCTTT
CASSPNRAMNTEAFF
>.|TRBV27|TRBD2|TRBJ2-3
TGTGCCAGCAGTTACCTAGGGACTAGCAGACACACAGATACGCAGTATTTT
CASSYLGTSRHTDTQYF
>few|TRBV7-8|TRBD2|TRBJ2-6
TGTGCCAGCAGCTTAGCGGGACTAGACTTCTCTGGGGCCAACGTCCTGACTTTC
CASSLAGLDFSGANVLTF
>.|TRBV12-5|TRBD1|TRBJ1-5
TGTGCTAGTGGTACGGAGACAGGGGGCCCGAGCAATCAGCCCCAGCATTTT
CASGTETGGPSNQPQHF
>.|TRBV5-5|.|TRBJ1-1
TGTGCCAGCAGTCCGGGCCTCCGGGGAATGAACACTGAAGCTTTCTTT
CASSPGLRGMNTEAFF
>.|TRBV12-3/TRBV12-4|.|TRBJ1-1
TGTGCCAGCTTGTACGGGAACACTGAAGCTTTCTTT
CASLYGNTEAFF
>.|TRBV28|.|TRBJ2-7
TGTGCCAGCAGTTTCGGAGGGGCCGGGGAGCAGTACTTC
CASSFGGAGEQYF
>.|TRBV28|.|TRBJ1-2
TGTGCCAGCAGTTTCGTGAGTTCGGGGGGTCGGTTCTCGGACTATGGCTACACCTTC
CASSFVSSGGRFSDYGYTF